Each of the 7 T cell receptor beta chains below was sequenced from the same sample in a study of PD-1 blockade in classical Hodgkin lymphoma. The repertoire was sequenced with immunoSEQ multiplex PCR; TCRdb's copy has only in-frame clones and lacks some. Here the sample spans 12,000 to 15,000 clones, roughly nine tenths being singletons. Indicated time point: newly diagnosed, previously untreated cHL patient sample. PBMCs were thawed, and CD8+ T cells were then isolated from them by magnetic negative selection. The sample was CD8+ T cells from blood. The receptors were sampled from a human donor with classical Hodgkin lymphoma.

The CDR3 bases are TGTGCCAGCAGTTACGACACGGGGGGCGAGCAGTACGTC. This encodes CASSYDTGGEQYV. This sequence joins TRBV27 and TRBJ2-7; 7 bases align to TRBD2. CDR1 and CDR2 (germline): MNHEY, SMNVEV (reference sequence). The CDR3 extends over 13 amino acids. Losses at the gene ends were 4 bases for V and 6 bases for J; bases not matched to a gene: 6.

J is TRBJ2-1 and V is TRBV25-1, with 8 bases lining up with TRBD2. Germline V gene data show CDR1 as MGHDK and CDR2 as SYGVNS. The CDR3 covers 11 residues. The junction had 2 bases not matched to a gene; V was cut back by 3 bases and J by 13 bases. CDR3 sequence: CASSDSGRQFF. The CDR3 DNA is TGTGCCAGCAGTGACAGCGGGAGACAGTTCTTC.

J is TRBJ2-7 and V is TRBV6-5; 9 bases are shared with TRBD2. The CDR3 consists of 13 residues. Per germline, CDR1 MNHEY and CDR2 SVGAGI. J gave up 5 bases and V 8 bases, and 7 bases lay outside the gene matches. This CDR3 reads CASGGSGSHEQYF. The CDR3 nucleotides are TGTGCCAGCGGTGGTAGCGGGAGCCACGAGCAGTACTTC.

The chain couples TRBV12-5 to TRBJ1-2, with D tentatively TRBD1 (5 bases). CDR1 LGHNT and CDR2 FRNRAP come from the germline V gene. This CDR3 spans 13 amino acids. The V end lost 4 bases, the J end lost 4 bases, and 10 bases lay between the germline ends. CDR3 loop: CASGWGSFYGYTF. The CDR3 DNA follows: TGTGCTAGTGGTTGGGGGTCTTTCTATGGCTACACCTTC.

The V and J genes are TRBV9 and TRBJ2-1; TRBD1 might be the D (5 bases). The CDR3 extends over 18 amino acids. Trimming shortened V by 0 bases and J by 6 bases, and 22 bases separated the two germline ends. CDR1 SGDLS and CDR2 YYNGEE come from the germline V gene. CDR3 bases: TGTGCCAGCAGCGTAGGGGGCACCCCAGGGCGATATAGCAATGAGCAGTTCTTC. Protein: CASSVGGTPGRYSNEQFF. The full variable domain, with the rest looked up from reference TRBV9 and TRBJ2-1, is DSGVTQTPKHLITATGQRVTLRCSPRSGDLSVYWYQQSLDQGLQFLIQYYNGEERAKGNILERFSAQQFPDLHSELNLSSLELGDSALYFCASSVGGTPGRYSNEQFFGPGTRLTVL.

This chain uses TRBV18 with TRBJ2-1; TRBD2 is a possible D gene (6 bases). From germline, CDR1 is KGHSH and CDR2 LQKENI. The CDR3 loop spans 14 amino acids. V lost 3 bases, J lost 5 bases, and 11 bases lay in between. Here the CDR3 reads CASSPPTSNNEQFF. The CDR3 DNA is TGTGCCAGCTCACCCCCTACTAGCAACAATGAGCAGTTCTTC.

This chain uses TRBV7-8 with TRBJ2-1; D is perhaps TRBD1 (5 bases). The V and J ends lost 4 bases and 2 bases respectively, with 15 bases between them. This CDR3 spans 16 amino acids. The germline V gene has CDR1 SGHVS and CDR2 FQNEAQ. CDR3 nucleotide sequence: TGTGCCAGCAGCTCTCCTCGGGCAGGGACCTACAATGAGCAGTTCTTC. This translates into CASSSPRAGTYNEQFF.